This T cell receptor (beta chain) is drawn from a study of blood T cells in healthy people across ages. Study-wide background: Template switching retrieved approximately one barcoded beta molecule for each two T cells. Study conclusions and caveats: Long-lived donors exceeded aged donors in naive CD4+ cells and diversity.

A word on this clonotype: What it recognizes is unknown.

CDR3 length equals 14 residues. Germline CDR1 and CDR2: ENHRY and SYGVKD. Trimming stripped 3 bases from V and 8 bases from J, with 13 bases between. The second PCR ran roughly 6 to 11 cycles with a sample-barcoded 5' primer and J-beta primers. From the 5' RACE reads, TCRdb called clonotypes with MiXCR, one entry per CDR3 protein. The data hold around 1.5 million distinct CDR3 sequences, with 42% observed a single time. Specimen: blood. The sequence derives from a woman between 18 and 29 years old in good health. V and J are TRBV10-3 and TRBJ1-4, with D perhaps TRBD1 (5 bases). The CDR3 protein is CAISDPDWGEKLFF. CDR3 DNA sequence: TGTGCCATCAGTGACCCCGATTGGGGCGAAAAACTGTTTTTT.